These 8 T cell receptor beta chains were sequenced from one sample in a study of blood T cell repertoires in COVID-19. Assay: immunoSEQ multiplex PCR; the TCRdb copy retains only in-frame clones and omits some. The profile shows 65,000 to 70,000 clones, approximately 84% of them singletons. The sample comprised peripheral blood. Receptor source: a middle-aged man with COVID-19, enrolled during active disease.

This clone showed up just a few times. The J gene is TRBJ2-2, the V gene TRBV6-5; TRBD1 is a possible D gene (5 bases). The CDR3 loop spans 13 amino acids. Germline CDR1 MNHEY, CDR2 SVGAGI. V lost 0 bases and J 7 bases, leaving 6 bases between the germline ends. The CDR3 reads CASSYSRGGELFF. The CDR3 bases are TGTGCCAGCAGTTACTCTAGGGGCGGGGAGCTGTTTTTT.

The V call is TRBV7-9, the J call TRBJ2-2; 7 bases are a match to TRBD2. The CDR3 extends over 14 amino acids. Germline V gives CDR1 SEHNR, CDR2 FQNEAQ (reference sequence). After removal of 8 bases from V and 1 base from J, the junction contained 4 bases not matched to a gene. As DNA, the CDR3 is TGTGCCAGCCGGGCGGGGGTGAACACCGGGGAGCTGTTTTTT. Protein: CASRAGVNTGELFF.

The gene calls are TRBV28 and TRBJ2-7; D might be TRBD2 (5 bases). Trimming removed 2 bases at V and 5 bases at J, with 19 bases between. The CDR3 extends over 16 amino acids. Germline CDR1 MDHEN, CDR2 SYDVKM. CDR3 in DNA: TGTGCCAGCAGTTTAGGACCAATGCGACTATCCAACGAGCAGTACTTC. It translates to CASSLGPMRLSNEQYF.

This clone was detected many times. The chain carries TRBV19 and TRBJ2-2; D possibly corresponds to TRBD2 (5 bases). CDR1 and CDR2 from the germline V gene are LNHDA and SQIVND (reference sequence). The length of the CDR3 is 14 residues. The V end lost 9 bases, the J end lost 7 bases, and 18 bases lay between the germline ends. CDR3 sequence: CASAQLPGIGELFF. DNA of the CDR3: TGTGCCAGCGCCCAACTACCGGGGATCGGGGAGCTGTTTTTT.

The CDR3 sequence is CASSHRQETQYF. CDR3 coding DNA: TGTGCCAGCAGTCACCGGCAAGAGACCCAGTACTTC. The rearrangement joins TRBV27 to TRBJ2-5; D gene uncertain. The V end lost 5 bases, the J end lost 2 bases, and 6 bases lay between the germline ends. Germline loops: CDR1 MNHEY, CDR2 SMNVEV (reference sequence). The CDR3 contains 12 residues.

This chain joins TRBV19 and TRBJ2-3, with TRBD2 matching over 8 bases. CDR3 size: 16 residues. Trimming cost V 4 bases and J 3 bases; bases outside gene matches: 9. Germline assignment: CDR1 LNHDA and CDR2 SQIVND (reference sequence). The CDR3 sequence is CASSTGTRGSTDTQYF. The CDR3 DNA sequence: TGTGCCAGTAGTACCGGGACTAGGGGATCGACAGATACGCAGTATTTT.

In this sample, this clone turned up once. CDR3 in amino acids: CAWSVLESGTEAFF. DNA for the CDR3: TGTGCCTGGAGTGTATTAGAGTCCGGGACTGAAGCTTTCTTT. V usage is TRBV30 and J usage is TRBJ1-1; D not resolved. Germline CDR1 reads GTSNPN; CDR2 reads SVGIG (reference sequence). V shed 0 bases and J shed 5 bases, with 13 bases lying between them. CDR3 size: 14 residues. The whole variable domain, filled in from reference TRBV30 and TRBJ1-1, reads SQTIHQWPATLVQPVGSPLSLECTVEGTSNPNLYWYRQAAGRGLQLLFYSVGIGQISSEVPQNLSASRPQDRQFILSSKKLLLSDSGFYLCAWSVLESGTEAFFGQGTRLTVV.

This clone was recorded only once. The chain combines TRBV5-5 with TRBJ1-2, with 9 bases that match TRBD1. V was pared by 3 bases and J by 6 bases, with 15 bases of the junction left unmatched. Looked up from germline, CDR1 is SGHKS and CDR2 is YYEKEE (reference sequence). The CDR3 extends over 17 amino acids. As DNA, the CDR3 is TGTGCCAGCAGCTGGTTGGGGACAGGGTACTATTCCGATGGCTACACCTTC. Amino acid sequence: CASSWLGTGYYSDGYTF.